A selection of T cell receptor beta chains follows, all from one sample in a study of post-analysis software for immune sequencing data. A single record per CDR3 protein comes from TCRdb applying MiXCR to the PCR reads. The sample consists of about 570,000 distinct CDR3 sequences, approximately 31% of them appearing once. Sample: blood. The receptors come from a girl under 18 with multiple sclerosis. The CDR3 runs from the conserved cysteine through the conserved F or W. The D gene is left open where the match is weak. The size of a clone is reported for some rows only, either as once, few or many, or as a class for expanded clones.

cdr3_nt cdr3_aa d_call v_call clone_size j_call
TGTGCCAGCAGTTACTCGACGGGACAGGTCCACTACGAGCAGTACTTC CASSYSTGQVHYEQYF TRBD1 TRBV6-5 many TRBJ2-7
TGTGCCAGCGGCCAGACAGGACAAGAGACCCAGTACTTC CASGQTGQETQYF - TRBV12-3/TRBV12-4 few TRBJ2-5
TGTGCCGGCAGTGTAGGGGGCGCGGGCACTGAAGCTTTCTTT CAGSVGGAGTEAFF TRBD1 TRBV28 - TRBJ1-1
TGCGCCAGCAGTGAGTCGGGTGGGACACGGCCCCAGCATTTT CASSESGGTRPQHF - TRBV10-2 few TRBJ1-5
TGTGCCAGCAGCGACCTTCTGGGGGAGTCCTACAATGAGCAGTTCTTC CASSDLLGESYNEQFF - TRBV7-9 - TRBJ2-1
TGTGCCAGCAGTCCAGGGACACGGACCACCTTC CASSPGTRTTF - TRBV6-6 - TRBJ1-2
TGTGCCAGCAGCCGAACCGACAGAGTTACCCACTATGGCTACACCTTC CASSRTDRVTHYGYTF - TRBV6-2/TRBV6-3 - TRBJ1-2
TGCAGCCAACAGCAATTTTCAACCTACGAGCAGTACTTC CSQQQFSTYEQYF - TRBV20-1 - TRBJ2-7
TGTGCCACCAGCAGAGAACAGGGAAAGACCCAGTACTTC CATSREQGKTQYF - TRBV15 - TRBJ2-5
TGTGCCACCAGTGATTTGGCCGACAGGGGCGGAGAGACCCAGTACTTC CATSDLADRGGETQYF TRBD1 TRBV24-1 many TRBJ2-5
TGTGCCAGCAAGGCGAGACAGGGGGTGTCTGCGGCCAAAAACATTCAGTACTTC CASKARQGVSAAKNIQYF TRBD1 TRBV27 few TRBJ2-4
TGCAGTGCTAGAAACTTCCTCGCACGGGGTCAAGAGACCCAGTACTTC CSARNFLARGQETQYF - TRBV20-1 - TRBJ2-5
TGTGCCAGCAGTCCCTTCAGGGGGCACTACGAGCAGTACTTC CASSPFRGHYEQYF TRBD1 TRBV12-3/TRBV12-4 few TRBJ2-7
TGTGCCATCAGTGAGTCGGGTGGGACGGTCTACGAGCAGTACTTC CAISESGGTVYEQYF - TRBV10-3 - TRBJ2-7
TGTGCCAGCAGCTTCGATCAGGGTGGCGAGCAGTACTTC CASSFDQGGEQYF - TRBV11-2 few TRBJ2-7
TGTGCCAGCAGCTTCTCCGGGACAGACACCGGGGAGCTGTTTTTT CASSFSGTDTGELFF TRBD1 TRBV5-6 - TRBJ2-2
TGTGCCAGCAGCCAACGATGGACAGTCTATGGCTACACCTTC CASSQRWTVYGYTF - TRBV3-1 - TRBJ1-2
TGCAGTGCTAGTAAGGCAGGGGGTAATGGCTACACCTTC CSASKAGGNGYTF TRBD1 TRBV20-1 - TRBJ1-2
TGCAGTGCTAGATCGGCAGGGCCTAGCACAGATACGCAGTATTTT CSARSAGPSTDTQYF - TRBV20-1 few TRBJ2-3
TGCAGCGTTGACCCTGAAATCTATGGCTACACCTTC CSVDPEIYGYTF - TRBV29-1 - TRBJ1-2
TGCGCCAGCAGCCAAGCTTCCAACGGGGAGACCCAGTACTTC CASSQASNGETQYF - TRBV4-1 once TRBJ2-5
TGCAGTGCCCCCCGGGGAGCGGGGGTAGATACGCAGTATTTT CSAPRGAGVDTQYF TRBD2 TRBV20-1 - TRBJ2-3
TGTGCCAGCAGTTACGGCATATACAATGAGCGGTTCTTC CASSYGIYNERFF - TRBV6-5 once TRBJ2-1
TGTGCCAGCAGCCAAACAGCGGGGGGTCCAGATACGCAGTATTTT CASSQTAGGPDTQYF TRBD2 TRBV3-1 once TRBJ2-3
TGTGCCAGCAGGTCGACAGGGGTCAATGAGCAGTTCTTC CASRSTGVNEQFF TRBD1 TRBV2 few TRBJ2-1
TGTGCCAGCAGTTTACAGGGGACAGGGATAACCGGGGAGCTGTTTTTT CASSLQGTGITGELFF TRBD1 TRBV12-3/TRBV12-4 - TRBJ2-2
TGTGCCAGCAGTTCCCCTGCTACGCAGTATTTT CASSSPATQYF - TRBV12-3/TRBV12-4 - TRBJ2-3
TGTGCCAGCAGTTACGACAGGGGAGGCTACGAGCAGTACTTC CASSYDRGGYEQYF TRBD1 TRBV6-5 few TRBJ2-7
TGTGCCAGCAGCCCCTTGACTAGCGGGGTTTCAGATACGCAGTATTTT CASSPLTSGVSDTQYF TRBD2 TRBV3-1 - TRBJ2-3
TGTGCCAGCAGATCGAAGGGGTGGGCTCTTAAAGAGACCCAGTACTTC CASRSKGWALKETQYF - TRBV7-8 many TRBJ2-5
TGTGCCAGCAGCTTAAGGGACGATAACACTGAAGCTTTCTTT CASSLRDDNTEAFF - TRBV7-9 - TRBJ1-1
TGTGCCAGCAGCAGGGGAAGTCCCTACGAGCAGTACTTC CASSRGSPYEQYF - TRBV28 few TRBJ2-7
TGTGCCAGCAGCTTAGAAACCCACGGAGCTGAAGCTTTCTTT CASSLETHGAEAFF - TRBV7-9 few TRBJ1-1
TGTACCAGCAGCCCAGGGGGAAATGAGCAGTTCTTC CTSSPGGNEQFF TRBD1 TRBV6-5 - TRBJ2-1
TGTGCCACCAGCAGAGAGGGGGGTGACTATGGCTACACCTTC CATSREGGDYGYTF - TRBV15 - TRBJ1-2
TGCAGTGCCGCTGACAGGCGGAACTATGGCTACACCTTC CSAADRRNYGYTF - TRBV20-1 - TRBJ1-2
TGTGCTAGTGGTTCCGATTGGGCAGAGGCTAGCTACACCTTC CASGSDWAEASYTF - TRBV12-5 few TRBJ1-2
TGCAGTGCTAGAGATCCCACGGGGAGGGGAAGTTCCTACGAGCAGTACTTC CSARDPTGRGSSYEQYF TRBD2 TRBV20-1 - TRBJ2-7
TGTGCCACCAGCAGGGTGGACAGCAACTATGGCTACACCTTC CATSRVDSNYGYTF - TRBV15 once TRBJ1-2
TGTGCCAGCAGCCCCCGGGACAGGGATACTGAAGCTTTCTTT CASSPRDRDTEAFF TRBD1 TRBV7-6 few TRBJ1-1
TGCGCCAGCAGCCAAGTATCCGAGGATGGCTACACCTTC CASSQVSEDGYTF - TRBV4-1 - TRBJ1-2
TGTGCCAGCAGTTGGGACAGGGGTAAAGAGACCCAGTACTTC CASSWDRGKETQYF TRBD1 TRBV6-5 few TRBJ2-5
TGCGCCAGCAAGATGGCCTCCACGAATTCACCCCTCCACTTT CASKMASTNSPLHF - TRBV5-1 once TRBJ1-6
TGCGCCAGCAGCCAAGATACCCGGATCTATGGCTACACCTTC CASSQDTRIYGYTF - TRBV4-1 few TRBJ1-2
TGCAGCGTTGAAGTGCAGGAAGAGACCCAGTACTTC CSVEVQEETQYF - TRBV29-1 - TRBJ2-5
TGTGCCAGCGCCTCTTCGGGACTAGCCCAGCCCACGCAGTATTTT CASASSGLAQPTQYF TRBD2 TRBV11-2 - TRBJ2-3
TGCGCCAGCAGCTCAACTAGCGGGGGGACCGCCTACGAGCAGTACTTC CASSSTSGGTAYEQYF TRBD2 TRBV5-1 few TRBJ2-7
TGCGCCAGCAGCGTGACACCAATCTATGGCTACACCTTC CASSVTPIYGYTF - TRBV5-1 once TRBJ1-2
TGTGCCAGCAGCGACCGCGGGGGCCTCAGCACAGATACGCAGTATTTT CASSDRGGLSTDTQYF - TRBV9 few TRBJ2-3
TGTGCCAGCAGTTACTCCTCTGGACTAGTTCCAGATACGCAGTATTTT CASSYSSGLVPDTQYF TRBD2 TRBV6-5 few TRBJ2-3
TGCAGTGCTAGACGGGGTAGCGTAGTACAAGAGACCCAGTACTTC CSARRGSVVQETQYF - TRBV20-1 few TRBJ2-5
TGCAGTGCTAGACTTAGCGGGACCTACGAGCAGTACTTC CSARLSGTYEQYF TRBD2 TRBV20-1 - TRBJ2-7
TGTGCCATCGGACTAGCGGATTACAATGAGCAGTTCTTC CAIGLADYNEQFF TRBD2 TRBV28 many TRBJ2-1
TGTGCCTGGCGGGGGGCGGACTACAATGAGCAGTTCTTC CAWRGADYNEQFF TRBD2 TRBV7-9 - TRBJ2-1
TGTGCCAGCTCACCAATTGGGCCGCGACAGTCGGCAGATACGCAGTATTTT CASSPIGPRQSADTQYF - TRBV18 - TRBJ2-3